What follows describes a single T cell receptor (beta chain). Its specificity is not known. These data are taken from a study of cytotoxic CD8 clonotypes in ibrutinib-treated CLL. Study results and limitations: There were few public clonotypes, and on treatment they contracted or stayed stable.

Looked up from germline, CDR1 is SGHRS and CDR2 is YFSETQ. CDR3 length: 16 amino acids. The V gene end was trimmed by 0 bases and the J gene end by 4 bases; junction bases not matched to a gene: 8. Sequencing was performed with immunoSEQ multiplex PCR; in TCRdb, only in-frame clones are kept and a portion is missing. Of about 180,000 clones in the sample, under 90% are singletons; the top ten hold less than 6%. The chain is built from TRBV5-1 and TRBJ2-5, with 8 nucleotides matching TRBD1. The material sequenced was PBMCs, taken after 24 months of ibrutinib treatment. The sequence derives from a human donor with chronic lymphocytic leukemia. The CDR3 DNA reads TGCGCCAGCAGCTTGGAGGGACAGGCCGCAGGAGAGACCCAGTACTTC. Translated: CASSLEGQAAGETQYF. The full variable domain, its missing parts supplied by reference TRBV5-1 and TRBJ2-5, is KAGVTQTPRYLIKTRGQQVTLSCSPISGHRSVSWYQQTPGQGLQFLFEYFSETQRNKGNFPGRFSGRQFSNSRSEMNVSTLELGDSALYLCASSLEGQAAGETQYFGPGTRLLVL.